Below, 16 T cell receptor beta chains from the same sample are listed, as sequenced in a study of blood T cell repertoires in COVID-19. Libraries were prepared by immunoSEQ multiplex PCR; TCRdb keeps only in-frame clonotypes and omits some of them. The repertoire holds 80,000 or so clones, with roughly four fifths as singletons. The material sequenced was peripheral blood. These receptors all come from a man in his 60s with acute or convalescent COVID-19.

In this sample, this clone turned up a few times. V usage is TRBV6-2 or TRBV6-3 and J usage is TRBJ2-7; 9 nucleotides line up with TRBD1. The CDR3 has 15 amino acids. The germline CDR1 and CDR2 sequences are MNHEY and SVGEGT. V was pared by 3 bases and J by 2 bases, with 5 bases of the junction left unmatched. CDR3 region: CASSYLGQGPYEQYF. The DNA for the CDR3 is TGTGCCAGCAGTTATCTCGGACAGGGGCCCTACGAGCAGTACTTC.

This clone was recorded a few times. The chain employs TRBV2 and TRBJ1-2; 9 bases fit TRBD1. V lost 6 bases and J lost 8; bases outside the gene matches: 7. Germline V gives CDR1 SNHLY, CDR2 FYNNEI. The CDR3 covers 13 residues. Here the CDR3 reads CASSATGTGGYTF. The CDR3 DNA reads TGTGCCAGCAGCGCAACAGGGACAGGGGGCTACACCTTC.

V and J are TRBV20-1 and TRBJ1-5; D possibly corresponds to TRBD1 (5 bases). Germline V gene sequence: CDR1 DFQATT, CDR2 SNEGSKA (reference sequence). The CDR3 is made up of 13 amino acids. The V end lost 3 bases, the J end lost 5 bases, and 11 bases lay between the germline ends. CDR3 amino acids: CSASWGEHQPQHF. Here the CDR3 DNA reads TGCAGTGCTAGTTGGGGGGAGCATCAGCCCCAGCATTTT.

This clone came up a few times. In nucleotides, the CDR3 is TGCGCCAGCAGTGAGCAGGGGGTCTCCGACTATGGCTACACCTTC. This sequence encodes CASSEQGVSDYGYTF. The chain combines TRBV10-2 with TRBJ1-2, with 7 bases identical to TRBD1. V lost 2 bases to trimming and J lost 3 bases; unmatched junction nucleotides: 6. The CDR3 is made up of 15 amino acids. The germline CDR1 and CDR2 sequences are WSHSY and SAAADI.

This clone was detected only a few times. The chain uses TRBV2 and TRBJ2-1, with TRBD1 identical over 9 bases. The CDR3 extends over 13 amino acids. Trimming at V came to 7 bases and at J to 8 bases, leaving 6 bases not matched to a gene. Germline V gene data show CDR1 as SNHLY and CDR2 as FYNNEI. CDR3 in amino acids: CASTGQGWYEQFF. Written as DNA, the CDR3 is TGTGCCAGCACGGGACAGGGATGGTATGAGCAGTTCTTC.

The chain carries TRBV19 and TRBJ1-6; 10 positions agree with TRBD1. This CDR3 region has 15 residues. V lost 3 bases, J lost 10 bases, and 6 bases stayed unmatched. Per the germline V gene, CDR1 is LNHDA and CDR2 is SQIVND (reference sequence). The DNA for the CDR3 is TGTGCCAGTAGTATTATGACAGGGGGCGGATCACCCCTCCACTTT. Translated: CASSIMTGGGSPLHF.

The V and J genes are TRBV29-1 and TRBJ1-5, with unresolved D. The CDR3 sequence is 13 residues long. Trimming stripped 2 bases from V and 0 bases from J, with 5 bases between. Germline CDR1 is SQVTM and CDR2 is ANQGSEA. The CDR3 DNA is TGCAGCGTTGAAAGCGATAGCAATCAGCCCCAGCATTTT. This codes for CSVESDSNQPQHF.

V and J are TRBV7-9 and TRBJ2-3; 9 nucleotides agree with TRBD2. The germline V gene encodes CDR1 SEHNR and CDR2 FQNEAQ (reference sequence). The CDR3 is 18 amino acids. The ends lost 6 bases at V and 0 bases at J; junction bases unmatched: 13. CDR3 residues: CASSSRGSGRRSTDTQYF. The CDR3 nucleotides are TGTGCCAGCAGTTCCCGGGGTAGCGGGAGAAGAAGCACAGATACGCAGTATTTT.

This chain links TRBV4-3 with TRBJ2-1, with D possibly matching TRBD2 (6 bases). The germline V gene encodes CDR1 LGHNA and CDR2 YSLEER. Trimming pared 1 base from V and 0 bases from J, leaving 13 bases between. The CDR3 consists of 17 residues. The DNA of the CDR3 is TGCGCCAGCAGCCAAGTGCGGGGTTATAACTCCTACAATGAGCAGTTCTTC. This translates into CASSQVRGYNSYNEQFF.

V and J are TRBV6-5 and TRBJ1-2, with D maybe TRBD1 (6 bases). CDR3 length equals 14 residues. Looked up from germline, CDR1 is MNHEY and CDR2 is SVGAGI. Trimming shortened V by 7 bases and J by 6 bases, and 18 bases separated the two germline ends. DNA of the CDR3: TGTGCCAGCAACGCCAGGGGTCTTGGTCATGGCTACACCTTC. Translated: CASNARGLGHGYTF.

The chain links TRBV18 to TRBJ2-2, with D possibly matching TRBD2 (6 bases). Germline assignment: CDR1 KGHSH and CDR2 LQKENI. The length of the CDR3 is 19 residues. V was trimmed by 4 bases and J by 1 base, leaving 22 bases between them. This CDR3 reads CASSQNLIGGTLNTGELFF. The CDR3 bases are TGTGCCAGCTCACAGAACCTGATTGGTGGGACTTTGAACACCGGGGAGCTGTTTTTT.

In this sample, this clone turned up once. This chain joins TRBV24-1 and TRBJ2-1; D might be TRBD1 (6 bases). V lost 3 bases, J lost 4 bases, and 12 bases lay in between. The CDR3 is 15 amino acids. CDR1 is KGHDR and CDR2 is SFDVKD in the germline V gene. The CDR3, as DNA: TGTGCCACCAGTGATCAAACAGGGATATACAATGAGCAGTTCTTC. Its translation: CATSDQTGIYNEQFF.

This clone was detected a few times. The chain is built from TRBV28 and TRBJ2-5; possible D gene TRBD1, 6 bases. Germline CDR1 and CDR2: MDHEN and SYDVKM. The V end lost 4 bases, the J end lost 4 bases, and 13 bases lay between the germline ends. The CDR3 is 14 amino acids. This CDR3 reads CASSSTGWAETQYF. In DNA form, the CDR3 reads TGTGCCAGCAGTTCTACAGGGTGGGCAGAGACCCAGTACTTC.

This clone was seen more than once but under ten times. This chain's CDR3 is CASTGTGGDEQFF. CDR3 nucleotide sequence: TGTGCCAGCACAGGGACAGGGGGTGATGAGCAGTTCTTC. The chain combines TRBV2 with TRBJ2-1; TRBD1 agrees at 11 bases. V dropped 7 bases and J dropped 8; count of bases not matched to a gene: 4. The CDR3 is 13 residues long. The V gene's germline CDR1 is SNHLY and CDR2 FYNNEI.

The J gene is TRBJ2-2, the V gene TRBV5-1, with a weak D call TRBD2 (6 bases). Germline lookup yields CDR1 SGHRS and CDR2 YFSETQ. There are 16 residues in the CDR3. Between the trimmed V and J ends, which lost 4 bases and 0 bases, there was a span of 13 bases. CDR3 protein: CASSQIAEPNTGELFF. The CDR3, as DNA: TGCGCCAGCAGCCAAATAGCGGAGCCGAACACCGGGGAGCTGTTTTTT.

The chain's CDR3 is CASSADIGTDTQYF. CDR3 nucleotide sequence: TGTGCCAGCAGTGCCGACATCGGCACAGATACGCAGTATTTT. The chain has TRBV2 and TRBJ2-3; D unresolved. The germline V gene encodes CDR1 SNHLY and CDR2 FYNNEI. The V end was cut by 4 bases, the J end by 1 base, with 9 bases between. The CDR3 covers 14 residues.